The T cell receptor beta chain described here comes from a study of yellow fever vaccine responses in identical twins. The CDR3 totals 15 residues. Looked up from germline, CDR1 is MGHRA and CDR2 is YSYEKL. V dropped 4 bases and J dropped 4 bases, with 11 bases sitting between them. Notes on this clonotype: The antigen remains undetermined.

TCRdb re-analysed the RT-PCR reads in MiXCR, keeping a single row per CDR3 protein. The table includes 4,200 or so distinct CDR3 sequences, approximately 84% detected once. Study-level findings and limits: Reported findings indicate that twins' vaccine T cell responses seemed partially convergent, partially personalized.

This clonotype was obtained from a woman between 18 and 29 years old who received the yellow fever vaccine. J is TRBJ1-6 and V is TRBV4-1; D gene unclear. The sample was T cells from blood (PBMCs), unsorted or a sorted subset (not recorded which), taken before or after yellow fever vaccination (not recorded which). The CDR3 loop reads CASSLPGGYNSPLHF. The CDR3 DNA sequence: TGCGCCAGCAGCCTTCCGGGTGGGTATAATTCACCCCTCCACTTT.